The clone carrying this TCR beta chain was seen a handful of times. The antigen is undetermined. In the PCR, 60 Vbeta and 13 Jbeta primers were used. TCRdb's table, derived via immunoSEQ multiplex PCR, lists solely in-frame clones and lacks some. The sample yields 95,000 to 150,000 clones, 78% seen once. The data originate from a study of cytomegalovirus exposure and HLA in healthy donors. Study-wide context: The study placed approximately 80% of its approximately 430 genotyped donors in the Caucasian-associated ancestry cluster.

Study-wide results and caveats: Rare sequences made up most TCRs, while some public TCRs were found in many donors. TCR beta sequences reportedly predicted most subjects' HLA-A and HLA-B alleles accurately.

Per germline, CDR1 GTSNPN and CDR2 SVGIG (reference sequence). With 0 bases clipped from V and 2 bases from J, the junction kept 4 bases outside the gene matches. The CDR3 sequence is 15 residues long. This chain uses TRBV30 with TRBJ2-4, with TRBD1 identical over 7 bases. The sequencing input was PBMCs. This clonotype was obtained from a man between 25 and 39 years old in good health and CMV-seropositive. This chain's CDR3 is CAWSVTGFSKNIQYF. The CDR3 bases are TGTGCCTGGAGTGTGACAGGGTTTTCCAAAAACATTCAGTACTTC.